This TCR beta chain was found in a study of T-cell memory formation after mild COVID-19. CDR3 length: 12 residues. V was pared by 5 bases and J by 5 bases, with 11 bases between. CDR1 SGHNT and CDR2 YYREEE come from the germline V gene (reference sequence). TCRdb analysed the 5' RACE reads with MiXCR anew, one entry per CDR3 protein. The sample has 450,000 to 650,000 distinct CDR3 sequences, less than 25% seen once. This clonotype was seen only a few times. The source is an adult woman who had mild COVID-19 (a few samples of this study predate the infection). Cell type and time point are not known. The chain employs TRBV5-4 and TRBJ2-7; D unclear. The sample consisted of PBMCs or a T cell subset sorted from them (not recorded which). CDR3 in amino acids: CASRGSRDEQYF. For the CDR3, the DNA is TGTGCCAGCAGGGGCTCACGGGACGAGCAGTACTTC.